This entry features one T cell receptor (beta chain) sequence. The antigen remains undetermined. The data originate from a study of CD4 T cells in relation to SARS-CoV-2 and coronaviruses. Study-wide background: After 10 days of antigen culture, PBMC TCR beta CDR3s were sequenced. Crossreactive spike epitopes shared across donors were mapped to their HLA restriction.

Data came from immunoSEQ multiplex PCR; TCRdb stores just in-frame clones and leaves some out. The sample consists of around 20,000 clones, approximately 82% of them appearing once. CD4+ T cells from unexposed donors were obtained before the COVID-19 pandemic (2011-2018). CD4+ T cells were isolated from the cells after around eleven days of culture. Each well had around 2.2 million PBMCs in 5% human AB serum with IL-2. Fresh IL-2 medium replaced half the medium on days 3 and 7. The V end lost 5 bases, the J end lost 0 bases, and 11 bases lay between the germline ends. Germline lookup yields CDR1 SNHLY and CDR2 FYNNEI. CDR3 length: 15 amino acids.

This chain links TRBV2 with TRBJ2-1; the D gene is possibly TRBD2 (6 bases). The clonotype originates from a human donor in good health. The sequencing input was CD4+ T cells from PBMCs, cultured in vitro. The CDR3 reads CASSIGGYSYNEQFF. The CDR3 DNA is TGTGCCAGCAGTATCGGAGGGTACTCCTACAATGAGCAGTTCTTC.